This TCR beta chain was documented in a study of T-cell memory formation after mild COVID-19. Findings of the study overall: A second wave expanding day 15 to 37 was CD4+-biased; contracting clones were balanced.

CDR1 is WNHNN, CDR2 SYGVQD, per germline (reference sequence). This CDR3 has 15 amino acids. Trimming took 0 bases from V and 3 from J, leaving 10 bases between them. TCRdb re-analysed the 5' RACE reads in MiXCR, keeping a single row per CDR3 protein. Among approximately 300,000 distinct CDR3 sequences listed, 19% were seen once. Notes on this clonotype: The antigen is unknown.

The receptor comes from a man between 18 and 35 years old who had mild COVID-19 (a few samples of this study predate the infection). Cell type and time point are not known. The material sequenced was PBMCs or a T cell subset sorted from them (not recorded which). This chain joins TRBV10-1 and TRBJ2-3; D ambiguous. The CDR3 reads CASSESVVATDTQYF. The CDR3 DNA reads as TGCGCCAGCAGTGAGTCGGTGGTAGCTACAGATACGCAGTATTTT.